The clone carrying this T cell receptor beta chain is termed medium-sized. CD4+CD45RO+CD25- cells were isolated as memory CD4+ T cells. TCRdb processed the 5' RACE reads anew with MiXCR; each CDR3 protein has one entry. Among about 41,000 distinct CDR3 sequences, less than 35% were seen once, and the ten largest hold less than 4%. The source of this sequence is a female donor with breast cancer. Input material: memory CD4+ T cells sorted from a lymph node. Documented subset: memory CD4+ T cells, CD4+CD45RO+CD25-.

CDR3 nucleotides: TGTGCCAGCAGCCAAGACCGGACAGGGTATTCACCCCTCCACTTT. Translated, it gives CASSQDRTGYSPLHF. The chain combines TRBV4-2 with TRBJ1-6; 8 bases align to TRBD1. Germline CDR1 reads LGHNA; CDR2 reads YNFKEQ. Losses at the gene ends were 0 bases for V and 8 bases for J; bases not matched to a gene: 3. There are 15 residues in the CDR3.